This passage covers 14 T cell receptor beta chains from one sample sequenced in a study of T-cell memory formation after mild COVID-19 (dated by TCRdb to the early 2020s). Libraries were made using 5' RACE. Reads for this sample came from an Illumina NovaSeq 6000. The public reads were quality trimmed at Q25 with fastp and then assembled into clones with MiXCR by TCRdb, keeping productive beta chains. Every distinct CDR3 protein forms one entry, paired with its most common genes and DNA. Across this sample there are nearly 250,000 distinct CDR3 sequences, with 15% seen only once. 2% to 2.5% of the sample is held by the ten biggest clonotypes. Sequenced input: PBMCs or a T cell subset sorted from them (not recorded which). These receptors were obtained from an adult woman who had mild COVID-19 (a few samples of this study predate the infection). The sample titles of this study are shuffled in the database, so cell type and time point are left out; the donor was told from shared clones.

J is TRBJ2-1 and V is TRBV14, with D possibly called TRBD1 or TRBD2 (5 bases each). Germline values: CDR1 SGHDN, CDR2 FVKESK. Trimming removed 0 bases at V and 9 bases at J, with 12 bases between. This CDR3 is built from 14 residues. The CDR3 region has the DNA TGTGCCAGCAGCCAAGATACGGGACGGGCTGAGCAGTTCTTC. This gives the protein CASSQDTGRAEQFF.

This clonotype has just one count. This chain uses TRBV6-6 with TRBJ1-2, with 8 positions matching TRBD1. This CDR3 is built from 15 residues. Germline V gene sequence: CDR1 MNHNY, CDR2 SVGAGI (reference sequence). The V gene end was trimmed by 0 bases and the J gene end by 3 bases; junction bases not matched to a gene: 3. Here the CDR3 reads CASSYSTGGDYGYTF. The CDR3 DNA follows: TGTGCCAGCAGTTACTCCACAGGGGGGGACTATGGCTACACCTTC.

This clonotype was found a few times. The chain employs TRBV7-8 and TRBJ2-1, with 9 bases lining up with TRBD2. V dropped 1 base and J dropped 7; count of bases not matched to a gene: 8. Germline values: CDR1 SGHVS, CDR2 FQNEAQ. CDR3 length equals 16 residues. This chain's CDR3 is CASSLGRGGGANEQFF. CDR3 sequence (DNA): TGTGCCAGCAGCTTAGGGCGCGGCGGGGGGGCGAATGAGCAGTTCTTC.

V is TRBV12-3 or TRBV12-4 and J is TRBJ1-1; no definite D call. This CDR3 is 12 amino acids long. The ends were cut back, 5 bases at V and 11 bases at J, with 15 bases in the middle. Written as DNA, the CDR3 is TGTGCCAGCAGTAGCGACTGGGAGGCGGCTTTCTTT. Protein sequence: CASSSDWEAAFF.

The table lists this clonotype with a few counts. The CDR3 loop is CASSPGGPQTQYF. DNA for the CDR3: TGTGCCAGCAGTCCCGGGGGGCCACAGACCCAGTACTTC. This chain links TRBV12-3 or TRBV12-4 with TRBJ2-5, with D possibly TRBD2 on 7 matching bases. The V gene lost 5 bases and the J gene lost 6 bases, with 13 bases spanning the gap. This CDR3 comprises 13 residues.

The V call is TRBV24-1, the J call TRBJ2-3; D is possibly TRBD2 (5 bases). Germline CDR1 reads KGHDR; CDR2 reads SFDVKD. The CDR3 has 14 residues. The ends were cut back, 7 bases at V and 4 bases at J, with 14 bases in the middle. CDR3 residues: CATSLRERADTQYF. CDR3 bases: TGTGCCACCAGCCTCCGGGAAAGGGCAGATACGCAGTATTTT.

The genes are TRBV19 and TRBJ1-1, with D uncertain. Trimming stripped 5 bases from V and 3 bases from J, with 16 bases between. CDR1 is LNHDA and CDR2 is SQIVND in the germline V gene (reference sequence). The CDR3 contains 15 residues. The CDR3 sequence: CASSSRGWVYTEAFF. DNA of the CDR3: TGTGCCAGTAGTTCCCGTGGATGGGTTTACACTGAAGCTTTCTTT.

The sample holds a few counts of this clonotype. The chain links TRBV5-1 to TRBJ1-3; tentatively, D is TRBD1 (5 bases). Germline CDR1 reads SGHRS; CDR2 reads YFSETQ. V shed 5 bases and J shed 8 bases, with 20 bases lying between them. The CDR3 extends over 15 amino acids. CDR3 protein: CASSGQGTLGHTIYF. The CDR3 nucleotides are TGCGCCAGCAGTGGACAAGGCACCTTGGGGCACACCATATATTTT.

The V call is TRBV24-1, the J call TRBJ2-2, with TRBD1 matching 10 bases. The germline gives CDR1 KGHDR, CDR2 SFDVKD. V gave up 7 bases and J gave up 4 bases; unmatched junction bases: 5. This CDR3 comprises 15 residues. CDR3 region: CATSRGTGATGELFF. As DNA, the CDR3 is TGTGCCACCAGCCGTGGGACAGGGGCCACCGGGGAGCTGTTTTTT.

A few counts support this clonotype. The chain carries TRBV5-1 and TRBJ2-6, with D hard to call. Germline loops: CDR1 SGHRS, CDR2 YFSETQ. The CDR3 is 15 residues long. Between the trimmed V and J ends, which lost 3 bases and 1 base, there was a span of 8 bases. CDR3 protein: CASSSTDSGANVLTF. CDR3 DNA: TGCGCCAGCAGCTCTACAGATTCTGGGGCCAACGTCCTGACTTTC.

The chain couples TRBV5-4 to TRBJ2-3, with 8 nucleotides matching TRBD2. This CDR3 contains 16 residues. Germline V lookup: CDR1 SGHNT, CDR2 YYREEE (reference sequence). V lost 3 bases and J lost 6; bases outside the gene matches: 12. DNA for the CDR3: TGTGCCAGCAGCTCCGGGACTAGTCTCGGGCCGGATACGCAGTATTTT. As protein: CASSSGTSLGPDTQYF.

The genes are TRBV6-4 and TRBJ1-2; D might be TRBD1 (5 bases). Germline V lookup: CDR1 MRHNA, CDR2 SNTAGT. V was pared by 7 bases and J by 8 bases, with 23 bases between. The CDR3 contains 15 residues. The DNA for the CDR3 is TGTGCCAGCAAATCACCGGGACTTCGCCTTCGGGGCTACACCTTC. Its protein product is CASKSPGLRLRGYTF.

The CDR3 DNA reads TGTGCCAGCAGCTTAAAGCCTTGGGGTCGCTTCGAGAACACTGAAGCTTTCTTT. Translating gives CASSLKPWGRFENTEAFF. The chain links TRBV7-3 to TRBJ1-1, with D unresolved. Per germline, CDR1 SGHTA and CDR2 FQGTGA. This CDR3 region has 18 residues. The V gene lost 1 base and the J gene lost 1 base, with 19 bases spanning the gap.

In this sample, this clonotype turned up a few times. The gene calls are TRBV7-8 and TRBJ2-7; 7 nucleotides line up with TRBD2. With V trimmed by 6 bases and J by 3 bases, 8 bases remained unmatched. The CDR3 loop spans 14 amino acids. Germline V gene sequence: CDR1 SGHVS, CDR2 FQNEAQ. The CDR3 DNA follows: TGTGCCAGCAGTATCGGACTAGAGTTCTACGAGCAGTACTTC. Translation: CASSIGLEFYEQYF.